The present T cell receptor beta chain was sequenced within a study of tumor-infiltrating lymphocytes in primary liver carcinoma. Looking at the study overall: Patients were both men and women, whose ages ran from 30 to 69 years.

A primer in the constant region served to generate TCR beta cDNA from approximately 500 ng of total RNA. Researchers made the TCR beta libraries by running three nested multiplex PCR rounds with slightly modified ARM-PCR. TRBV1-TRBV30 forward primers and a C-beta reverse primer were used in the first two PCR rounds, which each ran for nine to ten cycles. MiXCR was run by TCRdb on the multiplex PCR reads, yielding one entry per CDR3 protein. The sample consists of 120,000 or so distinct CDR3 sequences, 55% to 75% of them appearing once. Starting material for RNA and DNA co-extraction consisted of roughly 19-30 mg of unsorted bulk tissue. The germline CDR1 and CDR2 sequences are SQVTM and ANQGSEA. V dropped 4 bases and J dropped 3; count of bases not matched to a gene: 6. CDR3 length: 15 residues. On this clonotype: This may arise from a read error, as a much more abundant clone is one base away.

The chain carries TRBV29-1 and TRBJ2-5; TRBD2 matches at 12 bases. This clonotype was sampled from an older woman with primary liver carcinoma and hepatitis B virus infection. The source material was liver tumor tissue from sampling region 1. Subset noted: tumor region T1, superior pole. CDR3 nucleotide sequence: TGCAGCGTTGCCCTAGCGGGAGGGGTAGAAGAGACCCAGTACTTC. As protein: CSVALAGGVEETQYF.